This section outlines one TCR beta chain sequence together with its context. Its antigen is unknown. Clones were read by immunoSEQ multiplex PCR, and TCRdb kept only the in-frame ones, dropping some. The sample includes tens of thousands of clones, over 85% seen only once; the top ten take approximately 3.8%. This entry belongs to a study of cytomegalovirus exposure and HLA in healthy donors. The study's findings and limits: The study labeled roughly 160 TCR beta chains cytomegalovirus-associated.

This CDR3 spans 14 amino acids. The J segment lost 5 bases and the V segment lost 5 bases, leaving 2 bases of the junction unmatched. Germline V gene data show CDR1 as ENHRY and CDR2 as SYGVKD. This rearrangement joins TRBV10-3 to TRBJ2-2, with TRBD2 matching 10 bases. The receptor was isolated from a woman aged 25-40 years in good health and CMV-seronegative. The sample taken for sequencing was PBMCs. This chain's CDR3 is CAISLAGVTGELFF. CDR3 sequence (DNA): TGTGCCATCAGTCTAGCGGGGGTAACCGGGGAGCTGTTTTTT.